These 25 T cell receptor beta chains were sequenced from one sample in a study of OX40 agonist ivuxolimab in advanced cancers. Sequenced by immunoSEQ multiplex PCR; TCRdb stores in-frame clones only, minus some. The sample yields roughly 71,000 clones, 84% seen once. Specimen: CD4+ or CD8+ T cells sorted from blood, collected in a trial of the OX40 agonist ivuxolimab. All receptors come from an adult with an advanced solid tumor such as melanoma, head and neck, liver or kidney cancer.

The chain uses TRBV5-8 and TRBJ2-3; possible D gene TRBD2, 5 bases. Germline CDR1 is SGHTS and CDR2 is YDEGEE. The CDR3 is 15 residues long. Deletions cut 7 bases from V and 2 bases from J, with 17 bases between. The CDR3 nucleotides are TGTGCCAGCCGTCTTGGGAGACTACTCACAGATACGCAGTATTTT. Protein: CASRLGRLLTDTQYF.

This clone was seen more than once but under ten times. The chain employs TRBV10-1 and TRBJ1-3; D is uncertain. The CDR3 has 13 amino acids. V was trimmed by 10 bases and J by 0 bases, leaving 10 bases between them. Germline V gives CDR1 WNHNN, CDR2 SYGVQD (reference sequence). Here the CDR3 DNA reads TGCGCCACCACGGGATCCTCTGGAAACACCATATATTTT. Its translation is CATTGSSGNTIYF.

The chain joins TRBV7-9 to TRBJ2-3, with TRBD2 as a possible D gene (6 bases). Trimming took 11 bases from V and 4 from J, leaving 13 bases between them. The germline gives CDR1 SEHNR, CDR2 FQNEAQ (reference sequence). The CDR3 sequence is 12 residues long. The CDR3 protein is CAGGGYADTQYF. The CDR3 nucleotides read TGTGCCGGCGGAGGGTACGCAGATACGCAGTATTTT.

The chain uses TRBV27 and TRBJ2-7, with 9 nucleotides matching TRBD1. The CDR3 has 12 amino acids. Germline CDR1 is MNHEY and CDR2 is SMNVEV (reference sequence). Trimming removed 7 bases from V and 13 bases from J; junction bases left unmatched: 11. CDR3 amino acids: CASNNGQGNTYF. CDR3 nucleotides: TGTGCCAGCAATAATGGACAGGGGAATACTTACTTC.

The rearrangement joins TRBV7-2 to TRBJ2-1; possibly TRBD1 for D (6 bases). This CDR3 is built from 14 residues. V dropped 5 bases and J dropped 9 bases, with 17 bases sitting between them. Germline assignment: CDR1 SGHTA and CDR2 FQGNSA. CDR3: CASSKIGTTAEQFF. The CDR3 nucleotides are TGTGCCAGCAGCAAAATCGGGACAACTGCTGAGCAGTTCTTC.

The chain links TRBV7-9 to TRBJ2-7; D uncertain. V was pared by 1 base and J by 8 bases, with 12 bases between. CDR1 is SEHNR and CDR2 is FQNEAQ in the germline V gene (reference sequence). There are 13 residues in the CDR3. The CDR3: CASSLGSPGQQYF. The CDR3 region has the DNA TGTGCCAGCAGCTTAGGGAGTCCTGGGCAGCAGTACTTC.

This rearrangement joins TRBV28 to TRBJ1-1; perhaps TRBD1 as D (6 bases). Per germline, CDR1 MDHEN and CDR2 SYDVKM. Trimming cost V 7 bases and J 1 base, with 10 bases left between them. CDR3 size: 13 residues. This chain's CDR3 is CASIKTGNTEAFF. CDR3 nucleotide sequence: TGTGCCAGCATTAAGACAGGGAACACTGAAGCTTTCTTT.

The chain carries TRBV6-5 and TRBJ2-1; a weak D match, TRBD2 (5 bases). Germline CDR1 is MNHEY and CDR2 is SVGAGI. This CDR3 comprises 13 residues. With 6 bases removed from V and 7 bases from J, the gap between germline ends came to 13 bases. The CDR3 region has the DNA TGTGCCAGCAGGCCCCCAGCGGTTAATGAGCAGTTCTTC. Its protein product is CASRPPAVNEQFF.

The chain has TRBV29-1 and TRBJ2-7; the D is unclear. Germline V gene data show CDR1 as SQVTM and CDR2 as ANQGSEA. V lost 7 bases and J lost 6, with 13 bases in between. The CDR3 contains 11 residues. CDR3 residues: CSARHLGEQYF. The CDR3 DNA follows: TGCAGCGCCCGTCATCTCGGCGAGCAGTACTTC.

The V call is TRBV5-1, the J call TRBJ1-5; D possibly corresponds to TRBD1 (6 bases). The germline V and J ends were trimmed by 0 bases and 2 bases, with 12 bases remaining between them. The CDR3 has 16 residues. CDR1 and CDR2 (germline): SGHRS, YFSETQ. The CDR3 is CASSLEGGAGNQPQHF. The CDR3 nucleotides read TGCGCCAGCAGCTTGGAAGGGGGGGCTGGCAATCAGCCCCAGCATTTT.

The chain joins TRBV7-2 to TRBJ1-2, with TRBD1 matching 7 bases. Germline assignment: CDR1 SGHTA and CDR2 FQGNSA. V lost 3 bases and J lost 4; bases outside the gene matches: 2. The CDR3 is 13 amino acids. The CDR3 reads CASSFDRVYGYTF. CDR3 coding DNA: TGTGCCAGCAGCTTTGACAGGGTCTATGGCTACACCTTC.

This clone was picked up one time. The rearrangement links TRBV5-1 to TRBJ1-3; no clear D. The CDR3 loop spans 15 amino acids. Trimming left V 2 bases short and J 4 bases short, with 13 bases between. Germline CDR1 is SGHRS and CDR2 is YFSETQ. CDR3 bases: TGCGCCAGCAGCTTTACTTCACCTGGAGGAAACACCATATATTTT. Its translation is CASSFTSPGGNTIYF.

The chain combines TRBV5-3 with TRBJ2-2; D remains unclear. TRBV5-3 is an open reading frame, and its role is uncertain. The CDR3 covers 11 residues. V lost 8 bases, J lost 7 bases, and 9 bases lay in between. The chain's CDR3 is CASSRSGELFF. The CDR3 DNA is TGTGCCAGCAGCCGGAGCGGGGAGCTGTTTTTT.

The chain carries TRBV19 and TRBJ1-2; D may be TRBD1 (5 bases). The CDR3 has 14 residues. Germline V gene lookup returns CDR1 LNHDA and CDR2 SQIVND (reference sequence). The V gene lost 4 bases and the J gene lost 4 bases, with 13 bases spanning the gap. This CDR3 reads CASSNSGGAYGYTF. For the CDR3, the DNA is TGTGCCAGTAGTAATTCCGGAGGGGCCTATGGCTACACCTTC.

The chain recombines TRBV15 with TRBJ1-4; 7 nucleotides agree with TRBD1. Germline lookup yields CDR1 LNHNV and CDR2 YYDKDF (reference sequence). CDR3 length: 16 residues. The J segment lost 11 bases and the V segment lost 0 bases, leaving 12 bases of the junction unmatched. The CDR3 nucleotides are TGTGCCACCAGCAGAGATCTAAATCGACAGGGCGGGAAACTGTTTTTT. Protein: CATSRDLNRQGGKLFF.

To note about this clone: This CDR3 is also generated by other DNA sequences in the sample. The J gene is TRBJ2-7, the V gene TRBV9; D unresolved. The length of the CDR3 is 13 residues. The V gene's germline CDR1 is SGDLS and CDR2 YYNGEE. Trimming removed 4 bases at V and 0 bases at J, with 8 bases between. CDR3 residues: CASSPRSSYEQYF. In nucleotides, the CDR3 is TGTGCCAGCAGCCCCCGATCCTCCTACGAGCAGTACTTC.

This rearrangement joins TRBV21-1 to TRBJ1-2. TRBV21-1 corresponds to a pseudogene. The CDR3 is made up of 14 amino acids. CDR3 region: CASRPYTEPYGYTF. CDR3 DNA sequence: TGTGCCAGCAGGCCCTATACCGAACCATATGGCTACACCTTC.

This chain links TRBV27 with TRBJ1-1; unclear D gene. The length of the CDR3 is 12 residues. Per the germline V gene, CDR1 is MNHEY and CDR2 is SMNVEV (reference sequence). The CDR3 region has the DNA TGTGCTTCACGAACGGGGAACACTGAAGCTTTCTTT. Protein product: CASRTGNTEAFF.

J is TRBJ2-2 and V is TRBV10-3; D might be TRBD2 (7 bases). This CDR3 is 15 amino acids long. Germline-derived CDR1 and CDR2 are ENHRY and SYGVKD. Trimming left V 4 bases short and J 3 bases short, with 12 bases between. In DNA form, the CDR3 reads TGTGCCATCAGTGGGCAGGGGAGGGACACCGGGGAGCTGTTTTTT. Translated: CAISGQGRDTGELFF.

The CDR3 sequence is CASSQDGAEGSGYTF. The CDR3 region has the DNA TGTGCCAGCAGCCAAGATGGGGCTGAAGGATCTGGCTACACCTTC. V usage is TRBV4-2 and J usage is TRBJ1-2, with D maybe TRBD1 (5 bases). This CDR3 region has 15 residues. Germline assignment: CDR1 LGHNA and CDR2 YNFKEQ. Trimming took 0 bases from V and 7 from J, leaving 15 bases between them.

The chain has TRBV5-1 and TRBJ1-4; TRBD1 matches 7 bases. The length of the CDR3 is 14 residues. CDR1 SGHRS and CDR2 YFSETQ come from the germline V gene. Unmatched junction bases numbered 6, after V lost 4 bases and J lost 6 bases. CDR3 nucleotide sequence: TGCGCCAGCAGCCCGACAGGGCGCGATGAAAAACTGTTTTTT. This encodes CASSPTGRDEKLFF.

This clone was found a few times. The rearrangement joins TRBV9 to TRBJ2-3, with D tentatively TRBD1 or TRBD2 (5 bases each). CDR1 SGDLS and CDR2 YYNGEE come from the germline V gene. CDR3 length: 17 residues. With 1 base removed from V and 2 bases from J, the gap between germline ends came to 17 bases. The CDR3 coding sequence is TGTGCCAGCAGCGTACTACCTGGGGCGGGTCACACAGATACGCAGTATTTT. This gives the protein CASSVLPGAGHTDTQYF.

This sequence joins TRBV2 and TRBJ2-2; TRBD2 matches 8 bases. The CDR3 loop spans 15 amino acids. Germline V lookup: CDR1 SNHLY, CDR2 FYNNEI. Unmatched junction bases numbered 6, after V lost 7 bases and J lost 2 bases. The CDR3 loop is CASTTSGVNTGELFF. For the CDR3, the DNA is TGTGCCAGCACTACTAGCGGCGTAAACACCGGGGAGCTGTTTTTT.

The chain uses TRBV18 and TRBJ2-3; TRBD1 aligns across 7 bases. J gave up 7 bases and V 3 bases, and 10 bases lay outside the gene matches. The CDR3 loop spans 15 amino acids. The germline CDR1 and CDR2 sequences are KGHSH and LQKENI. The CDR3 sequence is CASSPTGSPEYTQYF. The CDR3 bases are TGTGCCAGCTCACCGACAGGGTCCCCAGAGTATACGCAGTATTTT.

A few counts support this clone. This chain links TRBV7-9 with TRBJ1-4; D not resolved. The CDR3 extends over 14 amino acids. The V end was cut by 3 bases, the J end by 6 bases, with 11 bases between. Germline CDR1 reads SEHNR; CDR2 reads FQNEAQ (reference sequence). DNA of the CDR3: TGTGCCAGCAGCTTTGGGGAATGGGATGAAAAACTGTTTTTT. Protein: CASSFGEWDEKLFF.